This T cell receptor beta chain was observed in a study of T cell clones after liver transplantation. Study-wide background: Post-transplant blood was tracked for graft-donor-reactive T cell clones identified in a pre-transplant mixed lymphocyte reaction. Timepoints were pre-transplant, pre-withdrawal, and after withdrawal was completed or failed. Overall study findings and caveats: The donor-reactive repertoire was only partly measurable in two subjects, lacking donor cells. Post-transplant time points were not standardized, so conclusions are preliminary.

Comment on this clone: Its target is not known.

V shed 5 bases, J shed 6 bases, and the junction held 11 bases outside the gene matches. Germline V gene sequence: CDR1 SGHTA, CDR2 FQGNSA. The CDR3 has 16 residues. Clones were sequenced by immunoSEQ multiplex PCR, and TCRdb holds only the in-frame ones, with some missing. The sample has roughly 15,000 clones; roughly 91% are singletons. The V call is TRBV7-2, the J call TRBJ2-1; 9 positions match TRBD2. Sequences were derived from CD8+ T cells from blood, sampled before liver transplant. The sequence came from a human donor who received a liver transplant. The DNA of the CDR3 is TGTGCCAGCAGCCCCCTTGTGGCGGGAGGGGCCAATGAGCAGTTCTTC. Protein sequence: CASSPLVAGGANEQFF.